Sequencing of this T cell receptor beta chain was carried out in a study of blood T cell repertoires in COVID-19. For the study at large: There were acute and convalescent COVID-19 samples, and they came from the United States, Italy and Spain.

TCRdb keeps only in-frame clones here, not all; method: immunoSEQ multiplex PCR. Of some 95,000 clones in the sample, about 88% were seen once. The CDR3 runs 15 residues. The V gene lost 1 base and the J gene lost 1 base, with 8 bases spanning the gap. Germline V gene lookup returns CDR1 MGHRA and CDR2 YSYEKL. The chain has TRBV4-1 and TRBJ2-1, with D tentatively TRBD2 (6 bases). The clonotype comes from a man older than 75 with active or convalescent COVID-19. Sequences were obtained from peripheral blood. CDR3 bases: TGCGCCAGCAGCCAAGCGGGAGTTTCCTACAATGAGCAGTTCTTC. Its protein is CASSQAGVSYNEQFF.